The T cell receptor beta chain described here comes from a study of blood T cells in healthy people across ages. Worth noting for this clonotype: Its target is unknown.

A second about 6 to 11 cycle PCR used barcoded and J-beta primers. A tag from a template-switch adaptor with 12 random nucleotides marked each cDNA molecule. TCRdb fed the 5' RACE reads into MiXCR, producing one record per CDR3 protein. The sample carries approximately 730,000 distinct CDR3 sequences, about 40% recorded once. Broader study findings: As naive T cell percentage varied, TCR beta diversity correlated strongly with it.

Trimming cost V 2 bases and J 0 bases, with 8 bases left between them. The CDR3 contains 15 residues. Germline CDR1 MNHNY, CDR2 SVGAGI (reference sequence). Sequences were obtained from blood. The gene calls are TRBV6-6 and TRBJ1-5; no firm D call. The sequence came from a woman aged 60-75 years in good health. CDR3 in DNA: TGTGCCAGCAGTTACGAGTCAGTTAGCAATCAGCCCCAGCATTTT. It yields the protein CASSYESVSNQPQHF.